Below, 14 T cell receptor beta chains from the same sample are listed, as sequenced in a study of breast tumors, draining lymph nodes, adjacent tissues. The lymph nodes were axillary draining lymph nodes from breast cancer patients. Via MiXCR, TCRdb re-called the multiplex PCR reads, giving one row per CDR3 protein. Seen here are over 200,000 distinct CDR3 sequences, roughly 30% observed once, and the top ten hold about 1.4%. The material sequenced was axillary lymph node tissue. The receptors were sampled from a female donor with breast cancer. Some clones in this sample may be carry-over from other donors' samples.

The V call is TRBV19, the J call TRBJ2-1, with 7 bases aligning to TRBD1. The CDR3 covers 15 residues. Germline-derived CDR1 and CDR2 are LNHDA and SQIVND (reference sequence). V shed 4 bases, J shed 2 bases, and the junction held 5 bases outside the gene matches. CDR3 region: CASSNPGTAYNEQFF. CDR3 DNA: TGTGCCAGTAGTAATCCCGGGACAGCCTACAATGAGCAGTTCTTC.

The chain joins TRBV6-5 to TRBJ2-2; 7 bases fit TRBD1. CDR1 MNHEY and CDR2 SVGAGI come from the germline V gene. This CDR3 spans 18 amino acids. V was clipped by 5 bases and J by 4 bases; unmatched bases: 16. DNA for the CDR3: TGTGCCAGCAGTCACGCCAGACCGGGACAGACCTCCACCGGGGAGCTGTTTTTT. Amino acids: CASSHARPGQTSTGELFF.

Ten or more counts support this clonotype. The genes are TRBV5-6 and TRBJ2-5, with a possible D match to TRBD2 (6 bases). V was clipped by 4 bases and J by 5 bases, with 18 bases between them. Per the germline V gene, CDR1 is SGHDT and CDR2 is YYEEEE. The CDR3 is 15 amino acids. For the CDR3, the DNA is TGTGCCAGCAGCGGTCCGGGAGCGGGCTCGGAGACCCAGTACTTC. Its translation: CASSGPGAGSETQYF.

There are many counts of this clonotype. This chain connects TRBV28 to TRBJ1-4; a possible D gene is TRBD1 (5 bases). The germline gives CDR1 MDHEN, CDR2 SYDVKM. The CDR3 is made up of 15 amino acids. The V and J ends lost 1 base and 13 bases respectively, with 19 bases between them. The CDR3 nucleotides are TGTGCCAGCAGTTTATTTGGGCCTGGGACGGGGTTACTGTTTTTT. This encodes CASSLFGPGTGLLFF.

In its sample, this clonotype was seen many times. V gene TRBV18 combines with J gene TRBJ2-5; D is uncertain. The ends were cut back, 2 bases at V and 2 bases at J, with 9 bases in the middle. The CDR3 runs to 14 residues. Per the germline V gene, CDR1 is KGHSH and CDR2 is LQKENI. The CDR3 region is CASSPSLQQETQYF. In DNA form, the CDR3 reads TGTGCCAGCTCACCATCCCTACAGCAAGAGACCCAGTACTTC.

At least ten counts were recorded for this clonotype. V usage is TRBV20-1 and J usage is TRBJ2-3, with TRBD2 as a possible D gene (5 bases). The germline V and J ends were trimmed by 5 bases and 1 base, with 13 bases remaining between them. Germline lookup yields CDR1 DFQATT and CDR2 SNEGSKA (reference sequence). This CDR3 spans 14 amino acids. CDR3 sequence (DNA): TGCAGTGCTCCCCCGGGAAGGGGCACAGATACGCAGTATTTT. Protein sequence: CSAPPGRGTDTQYF.

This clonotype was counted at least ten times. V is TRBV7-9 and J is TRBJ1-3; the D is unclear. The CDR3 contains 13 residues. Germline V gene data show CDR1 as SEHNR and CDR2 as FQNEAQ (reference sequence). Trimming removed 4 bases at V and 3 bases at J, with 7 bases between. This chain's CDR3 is CASSYNLGNTIYF. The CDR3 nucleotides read TGTGCCAGCAGCTACAACCTTGGAAACACCATATATTTT.

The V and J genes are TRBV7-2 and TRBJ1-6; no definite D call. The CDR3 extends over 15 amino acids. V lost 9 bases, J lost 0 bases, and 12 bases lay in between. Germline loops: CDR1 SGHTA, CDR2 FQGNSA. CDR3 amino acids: CARYRAGSYNSPLHF. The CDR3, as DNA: TGTGCCAGATACCGAGCCGGCTCCTATAATTCACCCCTCCACTTT.

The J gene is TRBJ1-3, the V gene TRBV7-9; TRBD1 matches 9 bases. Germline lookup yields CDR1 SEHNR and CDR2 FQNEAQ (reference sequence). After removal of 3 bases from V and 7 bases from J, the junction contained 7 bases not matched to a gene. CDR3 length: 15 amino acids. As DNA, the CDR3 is TGTGCCAGCAGCTTCCGACAGGGGGTGGGGAACACCATATATTTT. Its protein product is CASSFRQGVGNTIYF.

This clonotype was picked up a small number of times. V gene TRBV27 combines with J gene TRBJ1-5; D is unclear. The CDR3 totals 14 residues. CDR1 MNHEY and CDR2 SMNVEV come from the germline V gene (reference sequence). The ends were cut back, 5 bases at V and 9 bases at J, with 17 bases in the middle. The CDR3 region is CASSPLTKPGPQHF. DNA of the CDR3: TGTGCCAGCAGTCCCCTGACAAAACCCGGGCCCCAGCATTTT.

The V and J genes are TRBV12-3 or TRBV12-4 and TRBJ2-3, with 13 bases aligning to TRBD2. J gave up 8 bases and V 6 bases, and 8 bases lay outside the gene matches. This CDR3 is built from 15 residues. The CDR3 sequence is CASSPTSGRTGTQYF. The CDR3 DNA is TGTGCCAGCAGCCCGACTAGCGGGAGGACGGGTACGCAGTATTTT.

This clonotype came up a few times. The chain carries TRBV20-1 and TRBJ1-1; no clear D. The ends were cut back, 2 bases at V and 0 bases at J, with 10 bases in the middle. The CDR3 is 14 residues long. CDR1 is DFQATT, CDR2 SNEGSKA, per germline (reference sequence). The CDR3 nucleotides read TGCAGTGCTAGAAGTCAGACTATGAACACTGAAGCTTTCTTT. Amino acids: CSARSQTMNTEAFF.

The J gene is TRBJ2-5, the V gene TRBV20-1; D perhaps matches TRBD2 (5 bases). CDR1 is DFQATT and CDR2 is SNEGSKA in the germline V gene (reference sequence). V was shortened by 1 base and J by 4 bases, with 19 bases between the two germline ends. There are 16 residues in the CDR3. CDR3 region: CSARGSRAGPGETQYF. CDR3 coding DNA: TGCAGTGCTAGAGGTTCGAGGGCTGGCCCTGGAGAGACCCAGTACTTC.

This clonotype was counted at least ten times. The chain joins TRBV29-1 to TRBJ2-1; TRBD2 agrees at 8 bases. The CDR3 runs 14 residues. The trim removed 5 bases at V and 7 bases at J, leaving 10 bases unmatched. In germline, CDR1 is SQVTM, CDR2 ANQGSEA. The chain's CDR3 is CSVQAGGIVNEQFF. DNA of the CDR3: TGCAGCGTTCAGGCGGGAGGAATAGTTAATGAGCAGTTCTTC.